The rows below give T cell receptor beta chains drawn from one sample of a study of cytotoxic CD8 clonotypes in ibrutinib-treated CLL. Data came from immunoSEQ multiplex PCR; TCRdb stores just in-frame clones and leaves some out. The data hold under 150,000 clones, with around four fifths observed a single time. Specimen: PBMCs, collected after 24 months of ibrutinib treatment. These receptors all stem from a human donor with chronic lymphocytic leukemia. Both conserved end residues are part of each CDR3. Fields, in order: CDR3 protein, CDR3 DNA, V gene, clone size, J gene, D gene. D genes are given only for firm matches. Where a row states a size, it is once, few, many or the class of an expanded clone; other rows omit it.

CASSPDSYYSPLHF | TGCGCCAGCAGCCCGGACAGCTATTATTCACCCCTCCACTTT | TRBV5-1 | few | TRBJ1-6 | -
CAISSDRNTEAFF | TGTGCCATCAGCTCGGACAGGAACACTGAAGCTTTCTTT | TRBV10-3 | - | TRBJ1-1 | -
CASAPGQNSNQPQHF | TGTGCCAGCGCCCCGGGACAGAATAGCAATCAGCCCCAGCATTTT | TRBV11-2 | - | TRBJ1-5 | TRBD1
CASSVGVGQGGYEQYF | TGTGCCAGCAGCGTAGGAGTAGGACAGGGGGGATACGAGCAGTACTTC | TRBV9 | - | TRBJ2-7 | TRBD1
CASSQTTTGKETQYF | TGCGCCAGCAGCCAAACCACGACAGGGAAAGAGACCCAGTACTTC | TRBV4-1 | - | TRBJ2-5 | TRBD1
CAWSVSSSTYEQYF | TGTGCCTGGAGTGTATCCAGCAGTACCTACGAGCAGTACTTC | TRBV30 | - | TRBJ2-7 | -
CASSLGRGGTDTQYF | TGTGCCAGCAGCCTTGGACGGGGTGGCACAGATACGCAGTATTTT | TRBV7-3 | - | TRBJ2-3 | -
CASSLVGTLNTEAFF | TGTGCCAGCAGCTTAGTGGGGACACTTAACACTGAAGCTTTCTTT | TRBV7-6 | - | TRBJ1-1 | -
CASISSWGGTDTQYF | TGTGCCAGCATTTCCTCGTGGGGGGGCACAGATACGCAGTATTTT | TRBV6-5 | - | TRBJ2-3 | -
CASSIDLGQGKAFF | TGTGCCAGTAGTATAGATTTGGGGCAGGGGAAAGCTTTCTTT | TRBV19 | - | TRBJ1-1 | -
CASSSRGGQGVLGAFF | TGTGCCAGCAGTTCCCGCGGTGGACAGGGGGTTTTGGGGGCTTTCTTT | TRBV27 | - | TRBJ1-1 | TRBD1
CAISESLSSSYEQYF | TGTGCCATCAGTGAGTCCCTTTCCAGCTCCTACGAGCAGTACTTC | TRBV10-3 | - | TRBJ2-7 | -
CASSPGRLSNQPQHF | TGTGCCAGCAGCCCGGGACGACTTAGCAATCAGCCCCAGCATTTT | TRBV7-8 | - | TRBJ1-5 | -
CASSQVEDRPETQYF | TGCGCCAGCAGCCAAGTAGAAGACAGGCCAGAGACCCAGTACTTC | TRBV4-1 | - | TRBJ2-5 | -
CASSYIQGTNTYEQYF | TGTGCCAGCAGCTATATACAGGGAACCAACACCTACGAGCAGTACTTC | TRBV11-2 | - | TRBJ2-7 | -
CASSPRGLVAGELFF | TGTGCCAGCTCACCTAGGGGGCTGGTTGCCGGGGAGCTGTTTTTT | TRBV18 | - | TRBJ2-2 | TRBD1
CSARDLGRAFF | TGCAGTGCTAGAGATCTGGGGAGGGCTTTCTTT | TRBV20-1 | - | TRBJ1-1 | -
CASSLDGKRQETQYF | TGTGCCAGCAGCTTGGATGGAAAACGTCAAGAGACCCAGTACTTC | TRBV5-4 | - | TRBJ2-5 | -
CASRISGGLQETQYF | TGTGCCAGCAGAATTAGCGGGGGCCTCCAAGAGACCCAGTACTTC | TRBV11-2 | - | TRBJ2-5 | TRBD2
CAISESWRGGTDTQYF | TGTGCCATCAGTGAGTCCTGGCGGGGGGGCACAGATACGCAGTATTTT | TRBV10-3 | - | TRBJ2-3 | TRBD2
CASSRNQDSGGYTF | TGTGCCAGCAGTCGCAACCAAGACAGCGGCGGCTACACCTTC | TRBV27 | - | TRBJ1-2 | -
CASSLAGVQNNQPQHF | TGTGCCAGCAGCTTGGCGGGGGTGCAGAACAATCAGCCCCAGCATTTT | TRBV5-6 | - | TRBJ1-5 | -
CASSHPPTMRGAKNIQYF | TGCGCCAGCAGCCATCCACCGACCATGAGGGGGGCCAAAAACATTCAGTACTTC | TRBV4-1 | - | TRBJ2-4 | -
CSVSPLEGGQPQHF | TGCAGCGTCTCCCCCTTAGAGGGGGGTCAGCCCCAGCATTTT | TRBV29-1 | - | TRBJ1-5 | -
CASSSPSRTQYF | TGTGCCAGCAGCTCCCCCTCAAGGACCCAGTACTTC | TRBV7-2 | - | TRBJ2-5 | -
CAWSDNRDRGRETQYF | TGTGCCTGGAGCGACAACCGGGACAGGGGCCGAGAGACCCAGTACTTC | TRBV30 | - | TRBJ2-5 | TRBD1
CASSPLMTARGGANVLTF | TGTGCCAGCAGCCCTTTGATGACAGCCCGGGGTGGGGCCAACGTCCTGACTTTC | TRBV5-4 | few | TRBJ2-6 | -